The rows below give T cell receptor beta chains drawn from one sample of a study of radiation and T cells in renal cell carcinoma. TCRdb's table, derived via immunoSEQ multiplex PCR, lists solely in-frame clones and lacks some. The sample lists 70,000 or so clones; roughly 82% were seen once. The sample was blood, taken from a patient whose treatment included radiotherapy and nephrectomy. Source of these receptors: a man between 60 and 75 years old with renal cell carcinoma. Each CDR3 is given with its conserved first and last residue.

j_call,v_call,cdr3_aa
TRBJ2-1,TRBV9,CASSVATGGGLQFF
TRBJ1-3,TRBV5-1,CASRTDGSSGNTIYF
TRBJ1-2,TRBV7-2,CASSSRTGADYGYTF
TRBJ2-7,TRBV21-1,CASSRIAVSPYEQYF
TRBJ2-6,TRBV15,CATSPRSGTGMVGANVLTF
TRBJ2-1,TRBV6-4,CASSDSKRDYNEQFF
TRBJ1-2,TRBV28,CASNTANYGYTF
TRBJ2-1,TRBV7-9,CASSLRTSTYNEQFF
TRBJ2-7,TRBV7-8,CASIGQGWYEQYF
TRBJ2-7,TRBV5-1,CASSAGLPYEQYF
TRBJ2-2,TRBV4-1,CASSQNTASNTGELFF
TRBJ2-7,TRBV27,CASSAITGAAYEQYF
TRBJ2-1,TRBV4-2,CASSQMNWHEQFF
TRBJ2-5,TRBV28,CASSEAGGTGETQYF
TRBJ1-3,TRBV7-9,CASSSDTNSGNTIYF
TRBJ2-7,TRBV7-9,CASSLEGERAEQYF
TRBJ2-7,TRBV29-1,CSVDAGREQYF
TRBJ2-3,TRBV6-1,CASSEARGYTQYF
TRBJ2-1,TRBV6-5,CASSLTSGSWNEQFF
TRBJ2-5,TRBV29-1,CSAVAGGSQETQYF
TRBJ2-1,TRBV7-2,CASSLGGGSNNEQFF
TRBJ2-3,TRBV4-1,CASSLDRGFSDTQYF
TRBJ1-5,TRBV18,CASSPRGGRNQPQHF
TRBJ2-7,TRBV27,CASSFSTSGSGYEQYF
TRBJ2-3,TRBV5-5,CASSLWTGGGTDTQYF
TRBJ2-3,TRBV30,CAWNRGLATDTQYF
TRBJ1-5,TRBV19,CASSIRAGNQPQHF
TRBJ2-7,TRBV15,CATSRDLWTGYDEQYF
TRBJ1-1,TRBV2,CASTMDRGKTEAFF
TRBJ2-2,TRBV4-2,CASSQGSSGYTGELFF
TRBJ1-5,TRBV5-1,CASSLDSNQPQHF
TRBJ2-3,TRBV19,CATKPRDWTDTQYF
TRBJ2-1,TRBV5-1,CASSEEASYNEQFF
TRBJ2-1,TRBV9,CASSPLADEQFF
TRBJ1-1,TRBV7-2,CASSLDPGVTEAFF
TRBJ2-7,TRBV5-6,CASSLANFVSAGEQYF
TRBJ2-7,TRBV4-1,CASSPLQGLGSNEQYF
TRBJ1-4,TRBV19,CASTTRARTNEKLFF
TRBJ1-2,TRBV11-3,CASREPQGRCGYTF
TRBJ2-3,TRBV6-6,CASIPRRGYSTDTQYF
TRBJ2-7,TRBV5-1,CASFPKPGTSGTLSHEQYF